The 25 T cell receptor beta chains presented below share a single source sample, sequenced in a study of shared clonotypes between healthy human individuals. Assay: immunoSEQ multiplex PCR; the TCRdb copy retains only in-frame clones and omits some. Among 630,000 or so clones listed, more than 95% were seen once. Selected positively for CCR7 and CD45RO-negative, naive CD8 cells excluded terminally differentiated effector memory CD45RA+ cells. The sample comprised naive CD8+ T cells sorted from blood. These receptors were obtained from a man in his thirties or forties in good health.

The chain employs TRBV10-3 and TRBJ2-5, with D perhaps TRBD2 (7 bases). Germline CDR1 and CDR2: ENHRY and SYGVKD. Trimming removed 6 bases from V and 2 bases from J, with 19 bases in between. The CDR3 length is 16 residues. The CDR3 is CAIRGEQGGWQETQYF. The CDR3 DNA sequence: TGTGCCATCAGAGGCGAACAGGGAGGGTGGCAAGAGACCCAGTACTTC.

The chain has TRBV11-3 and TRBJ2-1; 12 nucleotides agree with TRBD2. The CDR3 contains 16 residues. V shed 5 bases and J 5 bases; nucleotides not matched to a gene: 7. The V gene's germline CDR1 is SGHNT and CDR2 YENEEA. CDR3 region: CASSTTSGSSDNEQFF. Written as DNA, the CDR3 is TGTGCCAGCAGCACGACTAGCGGGAGTTCGGACAATGAGCAGTTCTTC.

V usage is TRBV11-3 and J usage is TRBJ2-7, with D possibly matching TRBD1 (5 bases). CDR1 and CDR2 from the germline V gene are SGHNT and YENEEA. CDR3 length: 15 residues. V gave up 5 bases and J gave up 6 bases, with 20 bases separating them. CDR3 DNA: TGTGCCAGCAGCAGGGGCCCAGAATTGGGTTCCGAGCAGTACTTC. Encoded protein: CASSRGPELGSEQYF.

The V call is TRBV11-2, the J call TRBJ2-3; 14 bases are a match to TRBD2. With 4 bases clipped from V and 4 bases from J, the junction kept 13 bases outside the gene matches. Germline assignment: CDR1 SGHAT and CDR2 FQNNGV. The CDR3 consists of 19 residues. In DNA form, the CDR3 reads TGTGCCAGCAGCTCCATTCGAGGGACTAGCGGGAGACAACCAGATACGCAGTATTTT. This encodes CASSSIRGTSGRQPDTQYF.

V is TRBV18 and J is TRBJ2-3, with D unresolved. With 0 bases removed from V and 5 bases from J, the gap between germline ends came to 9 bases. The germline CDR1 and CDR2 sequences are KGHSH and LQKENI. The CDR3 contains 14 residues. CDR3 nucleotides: TGTGCCAGCTCACCACCGGCCGCCGGAGATACGCAGTATTTT. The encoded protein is CASSPPAAGDTQYF.

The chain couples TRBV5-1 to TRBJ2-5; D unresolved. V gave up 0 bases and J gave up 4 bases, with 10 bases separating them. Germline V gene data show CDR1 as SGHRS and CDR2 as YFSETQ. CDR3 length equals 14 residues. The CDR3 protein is CASSLAVAIETQYF. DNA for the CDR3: TGCGCCAGCAGCTTGGCCGTGGCAATAGAGACCCAGTACTTC.

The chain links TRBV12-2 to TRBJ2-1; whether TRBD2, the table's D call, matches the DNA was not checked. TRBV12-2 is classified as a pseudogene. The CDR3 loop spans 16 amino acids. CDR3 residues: CASRLGGGGTYNEQFF. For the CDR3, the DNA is TGTGCAAGTCGCTTAGGTGGCGGGGGAACATACAATGAGCAGTTCTTC.

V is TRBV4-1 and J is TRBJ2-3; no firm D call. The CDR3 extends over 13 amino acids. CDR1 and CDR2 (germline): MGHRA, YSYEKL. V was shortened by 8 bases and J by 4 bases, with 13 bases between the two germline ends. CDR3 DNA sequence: TGCGCCAGCTCATATCGGTCCCCAGATACGCAGTATTTT. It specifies CASSYRSPDTQYF.

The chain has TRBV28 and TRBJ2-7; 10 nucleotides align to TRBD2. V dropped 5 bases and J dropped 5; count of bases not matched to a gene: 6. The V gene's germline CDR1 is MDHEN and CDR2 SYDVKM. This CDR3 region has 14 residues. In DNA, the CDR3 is TGTGCCAGCAGTCCTCCCGGGACTAGCGACGAGCAGTACTTC. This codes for CASSPPGTSDEQYF.

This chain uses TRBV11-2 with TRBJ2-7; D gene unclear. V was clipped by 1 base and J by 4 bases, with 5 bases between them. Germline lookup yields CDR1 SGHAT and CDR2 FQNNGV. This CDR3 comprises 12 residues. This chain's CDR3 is CASSLGIYEQYF. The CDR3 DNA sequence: TGTGCCAGCAGCTTAGGGATTTACGAGCAGTACTTC.

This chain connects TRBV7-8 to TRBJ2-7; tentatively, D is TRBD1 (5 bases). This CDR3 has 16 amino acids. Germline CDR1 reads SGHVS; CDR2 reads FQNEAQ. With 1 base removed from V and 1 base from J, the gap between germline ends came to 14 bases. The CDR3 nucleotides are TGTGCCAGCAGCTTAGTAGGTCTCGCAGGGTCCTACGAGCAGTACTTC. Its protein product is CASSLVGLAGSYEQYF.

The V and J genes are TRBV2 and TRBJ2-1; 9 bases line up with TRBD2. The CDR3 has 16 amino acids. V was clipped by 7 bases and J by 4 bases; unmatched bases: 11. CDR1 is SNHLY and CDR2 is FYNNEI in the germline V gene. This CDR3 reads CASTYTMAGGYNEQFF. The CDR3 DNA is TGTGCCAGCACTTACACCATGGCGGGAGGGTACAATGAGCAGTTCTTC.

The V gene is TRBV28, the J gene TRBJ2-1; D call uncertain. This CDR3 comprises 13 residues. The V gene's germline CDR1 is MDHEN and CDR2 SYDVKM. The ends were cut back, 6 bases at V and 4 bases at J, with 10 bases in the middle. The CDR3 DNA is TGTGCCAGCAGAAACGACCTGTACAATGAGCAGTTCTTC. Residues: CASRNDLYNEQFF.

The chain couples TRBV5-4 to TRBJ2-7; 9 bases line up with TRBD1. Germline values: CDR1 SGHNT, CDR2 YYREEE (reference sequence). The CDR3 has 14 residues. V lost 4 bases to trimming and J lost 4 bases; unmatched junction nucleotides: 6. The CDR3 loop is CASSILGTGYEQYF. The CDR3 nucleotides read TGTGCCAGCAGCATCCTCGGGACAGGGTACGAGCAGTACTTC.

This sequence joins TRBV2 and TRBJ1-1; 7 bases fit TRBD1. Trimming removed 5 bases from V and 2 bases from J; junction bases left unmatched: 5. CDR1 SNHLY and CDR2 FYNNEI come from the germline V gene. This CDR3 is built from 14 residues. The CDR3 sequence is CASSRDRENTEAFF. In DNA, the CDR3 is TGTGCCAGCAGTCGTGACAGGGAAAACACTGAAGCTTTCTTT.

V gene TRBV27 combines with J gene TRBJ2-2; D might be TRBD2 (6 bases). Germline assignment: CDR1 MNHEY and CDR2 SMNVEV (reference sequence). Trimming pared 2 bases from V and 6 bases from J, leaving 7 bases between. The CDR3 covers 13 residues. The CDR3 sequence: CASSLERAGELFF. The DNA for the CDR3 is TGTGCCAGCAGTTTAGAGCGGGCCGGGGAGCTGTTTTTT.

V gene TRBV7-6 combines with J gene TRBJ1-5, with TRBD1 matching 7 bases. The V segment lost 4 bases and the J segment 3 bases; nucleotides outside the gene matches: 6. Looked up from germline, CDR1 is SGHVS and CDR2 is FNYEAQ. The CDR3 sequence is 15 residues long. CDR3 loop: CASSSTTGNNQPQHF. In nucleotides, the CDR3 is TGTGCCAGCAGCTCAACGACAGGGAACAATCAGCCCCAGCATTTT.

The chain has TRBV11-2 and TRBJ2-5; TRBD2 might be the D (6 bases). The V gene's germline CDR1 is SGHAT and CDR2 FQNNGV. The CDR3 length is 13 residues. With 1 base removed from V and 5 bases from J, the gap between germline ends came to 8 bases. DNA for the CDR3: TGTGCCAGCAGCTTAGTGGAGGGGGAGACCCAGTACTTC. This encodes CASSLVEGETQYF.

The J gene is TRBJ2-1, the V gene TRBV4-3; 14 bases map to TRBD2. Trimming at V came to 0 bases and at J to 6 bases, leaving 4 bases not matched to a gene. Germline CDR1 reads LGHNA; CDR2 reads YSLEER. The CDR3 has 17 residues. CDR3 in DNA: TGCGCCAGCAGCCAAGAAGGAGGGACTAGCGGGAGCAATGAGCAGTTCTTC. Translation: CASSQEGGTSGSNEQFF.

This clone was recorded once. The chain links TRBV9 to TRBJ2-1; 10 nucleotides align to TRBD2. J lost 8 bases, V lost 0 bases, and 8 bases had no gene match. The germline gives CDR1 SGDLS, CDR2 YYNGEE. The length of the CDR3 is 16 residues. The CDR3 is CASSVALAGEFDEQFF. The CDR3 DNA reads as TGTGCCAGCAGCGTAGCTCTAGCGGGAGAATTTGATGAGCAGTTCTTC.

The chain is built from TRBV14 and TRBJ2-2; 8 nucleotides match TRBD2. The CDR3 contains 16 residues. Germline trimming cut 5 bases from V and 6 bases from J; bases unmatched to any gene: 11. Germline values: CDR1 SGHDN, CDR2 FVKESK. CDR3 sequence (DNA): TGTGCCAGCAGCGAAGTTTGGACTAGCTGGGCCGGGGAGCTGTTTTTT. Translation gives CASSEVWTSWAGELFF.

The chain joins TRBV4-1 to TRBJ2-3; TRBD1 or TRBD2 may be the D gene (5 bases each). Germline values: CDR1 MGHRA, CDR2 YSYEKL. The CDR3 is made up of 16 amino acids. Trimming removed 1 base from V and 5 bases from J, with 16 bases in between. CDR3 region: CASSQVVGVEVDTQYF. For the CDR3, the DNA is TGCGCCAGCAGCCAAGTAGTGGGGGTGGAGGTAGATACGCAGTATTTT.

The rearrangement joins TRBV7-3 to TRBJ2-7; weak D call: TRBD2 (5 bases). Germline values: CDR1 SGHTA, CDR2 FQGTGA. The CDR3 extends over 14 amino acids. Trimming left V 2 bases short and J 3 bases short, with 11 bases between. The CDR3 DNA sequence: TGTGCCAGCAGCTTAGGCCGTGGGAGCTACGAGCAGTACTTC. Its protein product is CASSLGRGSYEQYF.

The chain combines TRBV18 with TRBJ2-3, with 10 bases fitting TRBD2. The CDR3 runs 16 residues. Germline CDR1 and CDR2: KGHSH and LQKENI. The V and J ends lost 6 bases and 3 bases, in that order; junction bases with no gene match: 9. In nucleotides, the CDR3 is TGTGCCAGCTCCCTCCTAGCGGGAGTTTTAACAGATACGCAGTATTTT. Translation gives CASSLLAGVLTDTQYF. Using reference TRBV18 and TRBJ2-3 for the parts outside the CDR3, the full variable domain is NAGVMQNPRHLVRRRGQEARLRCSPMKGHSHVYWYRQLPEEGLKFMVYLQKENIIDESGMPKERFSAEFPKEGPSILRIQQVVRGDSAAYFCASSLLAGVLTDTQYFGPGTRLTVL.

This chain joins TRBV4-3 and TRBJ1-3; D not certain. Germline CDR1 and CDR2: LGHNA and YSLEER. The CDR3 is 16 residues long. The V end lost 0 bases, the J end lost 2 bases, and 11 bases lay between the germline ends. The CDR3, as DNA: TGCGCCAGCAGCCAAGATAGTATAGGAGCTGGAAACACCATATATTTT. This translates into CASSQDSIGAGNTIYF.